This is a list of T cell receptor beta chains from one sample in a study of regulatory T cells in long-lasting Graves disease. Via MiXCR, TCRdb re-called the multiplex PCR reads, giving one row per CDR3 protein. The table records approximately 500,000 distinct CDR3 sequences, 20% to 25% of them present only once. Material: peripheral blood mononuclear cells (PBMCs), obtained when the disease was refractory, from a patient treated with antithyroid drugs. The source is a female donor with Graves disease. CDR3s leave out the opening cysteine and the closing phenylalanine or tryptophan.

V,CDR3
TRBV6-2/TRBV6-3,ASSYGTGGLTSNQPQH
TRBV6-6,ASSYSTRGFSYEQY
TRBV6-1,ASSPTGQGHEQY
TRBV19,ASSISPGGLLSSYGYT
TRBV12-3/TRBV12-4,ASSSGALSEKLF
TRBV6-5,ASSSPLAGPYEQY
TRBV6-5,ASSYLTVKETQY
TRBV2,ASRTSGQETQY
TRBV9,ASSAVAGAGTDTQY
TRBV6-1,ASSRPRGGAYEQY
TRBV7-3,ASSLTGHGAYEQY
TRBV28,ASTLGGEGNQPQH
TRBV10-2,ASRNRGENTEAF
TRBV12-3/TRBV12-4,ASRAQQAPNTEAF
TRBV7-2,ASSWGANEKLF
TRBV2,ASSPRTGTGVYEQY
TRBV7-2,ASSLARQGGSPLH
TRBV20-1,SASGTLNTGELF
TRBV3-1,ASSQDPAGLQPQH
TRBV4-1,ASSQAGTGAWSNQPQH
TRBV2,ASSKEGAPNTGELF
TRBV10-3,AISDSVAQGSPLH
TRBV27,ASSLRGTGDSYEQY
TRBV6-1,ASSYFSGERDTEAF
TRBV7-9,ASRGLQNTGELF
TRBV28,ASVSAGANVLT
TRBV20-1,SARGTGGRETQY
TRBV28,ASSKLDPVGELF
TRBV28,ASSSPHRGANTEAF
TRBV2,ASSAQDLVEQY
TRBV6-5,ASSYSLAGGSPSSYEQY
TRBV20-1,SARGEDLGVETQY
TRBV20-1,SADSGGTYEQY
TRBV9,ASSPNPTVRVNQPQH